This T cell receptor beta chain was captured in a study of cytomegalovirus exposure and HLA in healthy donors (dated by TCRdb to 2017 to 2019). Study-wide context: An earlier analysis of approximately 590 of the donors reported 250 to 350 Gb of sequence data and roughly 110 million unique TCR beta sequences from roughly 200 million T cells. All discovery cohort repertoires had been generated using a single sequencing platform. Rather than using new phenotypic data, the later analysis identified candidate immune exposures from TCR beta sequences and from how often those sequences occurred across donors. Among the approximately 400 genotyped donors, more than 70% belonged to the genetic ancestry cluster associated with self-reported Caucasian donors. Along with the roughly 700-subject first cohort, a separate validation cohort of 120 different subjects was used. Four to six DR-DQ haplotypes were handled as single units for association and clustering, since linkage in the cohort was strong. The study combined high-throughput TCR immunosequencing, statistical association of individual TCRs with disease status, and machine learning to predict cytomegalovirus infection status. Across 398 genotyped donors of the cohort, an average of roughly 250,000 unique TCR beta nucleotide sequences per donor were sequenced, and around 20% of those sequences were non-productive. In an earlier analysis of roughly 540 of the donors, high-throughput TCR beta sequencing was used to judge whether each TCR beta V gene segment behaved as functional or pseudogenic. Roughly 300 gigabases of sequencing data and 91 million or so unique TCR sequences made up an early release that covered over 550 HLA-typed donors. Both class I and class II loci were covered by HLA typing, at four-digit resolution. Donor age, sex, ethnicity and CMV serostatus were collected together with the repertoire data. Genome-wide SNP genotypes for about 65% of the 666 donors were used in a later genetic analysis, which treated that subset as a discovery cohort. The aim of the study was to test whether cataloging public T cell receptors could identify signatures of past pathogen exposure. To study patterns of TCR occurrence, a later analysis re-analyzed previously published TCR beta repertoires from 666 donors and added high-resolution HLA genotyping. Typing coverage varied by locus: roughly 629-640 donors for A, B, C, DRB1 and DQB1; under 550 for DQA1; some 610 for DPA1; approximately 490 for DPB1. The T cell repertoires of several hundred subjects were profiled by immunosequencing and related to cytomegalovirus serostatus. Broad study findings and their caveats: The classifier was reported to diagnose cytomegalovirus status with high specificity and sensitivity in both the original cohort and the validation cohort. Most CMV-associated TCR beta chains appeared to be HLA-restricted in a later analysis, and the HLA associations seemed to be driven largely by CMV exposure. Specific HLA alleles were associated with some 15,000 TCR beta sequences at a false discovery rate of 0.05 in a later analysis. Because the 87-base-pair reads could not distinguish some IMGT-functional V segments, including TRBV6-2 and TRBV6-3, those segments were excluded. An earlier analysis of around 500 of the donors showed that most TCR beta V segments appeared in productive rearrangements either about 87% or about 30% of the time, which broadly matched IMGT annotations. A cluster of highly shared sequence variants was judged likely to be a technical artifact of the sequencing pipeline. CMV serostatus was the only immune exposure information available for the cohort. A few of the identified cytomegalovirus-associated TCR beta chains were confirmed in vitro to be specific for cytomegalovirus antigens. In a later analysis, HLA-associated TCR beta chains showed more clonal expansion and lower generation probabilities than non-associated chains that were equally common. In a later analysis, TCR association rates were found to vary across HLA loci, with the most associated TCRs seen for DRB1 alleles and the fewest for HLA-C alleles. According to the authors, the approach could potentially be generalized to other disease states and immunological phenotypes. In a later genetic analysis, a missense DCLRE1C variant was associated with V-gene and J-gene trimming of TCR beta chains, and the association was replicated in an independent cohort. A further reported finding was that TCR beta sequences accurately predicted the HLA-A and HLA-B alleles for most subjects in the first cohort. Correlated functional status among segregating V segments might be attributable to linkage disequilibrium, but an unknown experimental factor could not be ruled out. According to a later analysis, parvovirus B19, influenza, CMV and Epstein-Barr virus appeared linked to several top co-occurrence clusters. Strong co-occurrence of HLA alleles, especially DR and DQ, made assigning TCR associations to individual alleles difficult. A total of 150 or so TCR beta chains were listed by the study as associated with cytomegalovirus. Most TCR sequences were observed very rarely across donors, whereas some public TCRs were present in many individuals. Because some donors lacked HLA typing at each locus, the association tests relied only on the typed subset. Sequencing depth was assumed to be roughly uniform across donors in the presence/absence analyses, though that assumption may not hold. Compared with the roughly 700-donor mean, donors in an Asian-associated ancestry cluster had fewer N-insertions in productive TCRs, according to a later genetic analysis. The earlier analysis of around 600 of the donors excluded over 15 rarely observed V segments, including chromosome 9 orphons, because counts were too low. The cohort was sequenced for TCR beta chains only, and without alpha or paired-chain data the features that could be detected were limited.

V is pared back by 5 bases and J by 1 base, with 9 bases lying between the germline termini. From the cysteine through the phenylalanine, the CDR3 covers 13 amino acids. Just the 39-base CDR3 DNA is kept, in frame starting at base 1. CDR1 MNHEY and CDR2 SMNVEV are derived from the germline V gene (reference sequence). Notes on this clone: The antigen it binds to is not known. The input lacks base qualities; no much larger clone sits a single base away.

Library construction relied on the immunoSEQ multiplex PCR assay. For the multiplex PCR, a mixture combining 60 forward primers for TCR Vbeta segments and 13 reverse primers for TCR Jbeta segments was used. The CDR3 region of rearranged TCR beta genes was amplified from genomic DNA by a multiplex PCR assay. The Illumina HiSeq System was used to sequence the amplified TCR beta libraries as 87-base-pair reads. On the authors' methods: In a later analysis, roughly 80 million unique TCR beta chains were counted across the 666 repertoires, and some 10 million of these chains were shared by at least two donors. A nearest-neighbor algorithm error-corrected the raw reads and collapsed the reads into unique sequences, merging closely related sequences to remove PCR and sequencing errors. Alignment of CDR3 sequences to IMGT reference sequences was used to assign V, D and J gene segments. For a sequence to be retained, a match of at least six nucleotides was required to both a V gene segment and a J gene segment. A rearrangement was called productive if the CDR3 had no stop codons and remained in frame with V and J, and every other rearrangement was called non-productive. CDR3 was defined by IMGT convention, running from the second conserved V-encoded cysteine to the conserved J-encoded phenylalanine. Sequences without an unambiguous match to a single V gene segment were excluded from the earlier analysis of about 640 of the donors. In an earlier analysis of 587 of the donors, V segments were called functional above 56.7% productive rearrangements and were called segregating when the between-donor standard deviation exceeded 5%. A statistical classification framework was built to diagnose cytomegalovirus status from the catalog of TCR beta chain sequences. In a later analysis, V and J genes were assigned by comparing TCR nucleotide sequences against IMGT/GENE-DB human TR gene sequences. Using the TCRdist pipeline, a later analysis assigned CDR3 sequences along with most-parsimonious VDJ recombination scenarios. In a later analysis, each TCR beta chain was defined by its CDR3 amino acid sequence together with its V-gene family, and reads without a unique V-gene family were excluded. A later analysis removed 500 to 600 highly shared, low-generation-probability nucleotide sequences to deal with suspected cross-contamination and a sequencing artifact. In a later analysis, a clonal expansion index was calculated for each public chain from normalized within-repertoire ranks of inferred template counts. In a later analysis, generation probabilities were computed using a VDJ recombination model fitted to out-of-frame rearrangements, and the results were checked against IGoR. In a later analysis, TCR-TCR, TCR-HLA and TCR-CMV co-occurrence was scored with hypergeometric tests, and a repertoire-size bias correction was applied to TCR pairs. False discovery rates were estimated in a later analysis by permuting HLA or CMV assignments 20 times. In a later analysis, co-occurring TCRs were grouped using DBSCAN, with TCRdist sequence similarity added in when clustering inside HLA-allele-positive subsets. Repertoires with fewer than 30,000 or more than 120,000 public chains, plus five repertoires with anomalous nucleotide sharing, were excluded from co-occurrence clustering. TCRdb holds this immuneACCESS table with in-frame rearrangements only. Some clones are missing; in checked studies, unresolved V genes explain under half, and the rest has no known cause. From that table come the V and J calls and clone size; the DNA was used to work out D and trimming. This sample is represented by 150,000 to 200,000 clones; 75% of them were singletons. The biggest ten clones account for approximately 10% of the sample.

The cohort consisted of approximately 690 healthy bone marrow donors. At the time of sampling, every cohort member was nominally healthy, though immune exposures that went unrecorded were likely present. The donor was CMV seropositive and belonged to the group of around 300 seropositive cohort members. Each donor provided a peripheral blood sample, and peripheral blood mononuclear cells were used for TCR beta sequencing. Genomic DNA was extracted from the blood cell samples with the Qiagen DNeasy Blood Extraction Kit. This receptor chain uses TRBV27 and TRBJ2-7, with the D gene too uncertain to name. The TCR was taken from a man aged 18-30 years in good health and CMV-seropositive. The sample comprised PBMCs. CDR3 protein: CASSPQNSYEQYF. The DNA sequence is given as TGTGCCAGCAGTCCACAAAATTCCTACGAGCAGTACTTC.